This T cell receptor (beta chain) was found in a study of blood T cells in healthy people across ages. It was with a sample-barcoded 5' primer and a J-beta primer mix that a second PCR of about 6 to 12 cycles was run. Each CDR3 protein is one row after TCRdb ran MiXCR on the 5' RACE reads. The data hold roughly 900,000 distinct CDR3 sequences, with around 49% observed a single time. V lost 0 bases to trimming and J lost 6 bases, with 8 bases between them. Germline V gene lookup returns CDR1 SGHDN and CDR2 FVKESK. This CDR3 region has 14 residues. Investigators took roughly 10 milliliters of peripheral blood from every donor.

The clonotype was recovered from a man aged 25 to 40 in good health. The chain uses TRBV14 and TRBJ2-2, with D uncertain. Sequenced sample: blood. The DNA of the CDR3 is TGTGCCAGCAGCCAAGAACCAAAATCCGGGGAGCTGTTTTTT. Residues: CASSQEPKSGELFF. Using reference TRBV14 and TRBJ2-2 for the parts outside the CDR3, the full variable domain is EAGVTQFPSHSVIEKGQTVTLRCDPISGHDNLYWYRRVMGKEIKFLLHFVKESKQDESGMPNNRFLAERTGGTYSTLKVQPAELEDSGVYFCASSQEPKSGELFFGEGSRLTVL.